The 16 T cell receptor beta chains listed next were all sequenced from one sample in a study of preoperative IRX-2 immunotherapy in early breast cancer. Treatment in this sample: preoperative locoregional IRX-2 cytokine immunotherapy. Repertoires were generated with immunoSEQ multiplex PCR, while TCRdb's copy carries only in-frame clones and drops some. The table records 20,000 to 30,000 clones, about 90% of them present only once. Sequencing was performed on tumor tissue, taken after IRX-2 immunotherapy. The receptors were gathered from a human donor with breast cancer.

This sequence joins TRBV7-3 and TRBJ2-6; D assignment may be TRBD1 or TRBD2 (5 bases each). The CDR3 totals 15 residues. Between the trimmed V and J ends, which lost 5 bases and 1 base, there was a span of 9 bases. The germline gives CDR1 SGHTA, CDR2 FQGTGA. CDR3 residues: CASSPWGSGANVLTF. The DNA for the CDR3 is TGTGCCAGCAGCCCATGGGGGTCTGGGGCCAACGTCCTGACTTTC.

CDR3 amino acids: CAWSRSAYEQYF. CDR3 sequence (DNA): TGTGCCTGGTCGCGCAGTGCCTACGAGCAGTACTTC. The V call is TRBV30, the J call TRBJ2-7; unclear D gene. CDR1 GTSNPN and CDR2 SVGIG come from the germline V gene (reference sequence). This CDR3 is built from 12 residues. V was trimmed by 5 bases and J by 2 bases, leaving 10 bases between them.

The gene calls are TRBV5-4 and TRBJ1-1, with D perhaps matching TRBD1 (6 bases). V lost 2 bases and J lost 1, with 12 bases in between. The CDR3 consists of 15 residues. Per germline, CDR1 SGHNT and CDR2 YYREEE (reference sequence). For the CDR3, the DNA is TGTGCCAGCAGCTTAGCCCCGACAGGGAACACTGAAGCTTTCTTT. This sequence encodes CASSLAPTGNTEAFF. Together with reference TRBV5-4 and TRBJ1-1, the CDR3 gives the full variable domain: ETGVTQSPTHLIKTRGQQVTLRCSSQSGHNTVSWYQQALGQGPQFIFQYYREEENGRGNFPPRFSGLQFPNYSSELNVNALELDDSALYLCASSLAPTGNTEAFFGQGTRLTVV.

The gene calls are TRBV29-1 and TRBJ1-1; no reliable D call. Germline V CDR1 and CDR2: SQVTM, ANQGSEA. The CDR3 is 12 amino acids. The ends were cut back, 4 bases at V and 4 bases at J, with 10 bases in the middle. CDR3 in amino acids: CSVALGGTEAFF. As DNA, the CDR3 is TGCAGCGTTGCCCTCGGAGGCACTGAAGCTTTCTTT.

The genes are TRBV7-3 and TRBJ2-1, with 11 bases matching TRBD1. The CDR3 consists of 14 residues. Germline V gene sequence: CDR1 SGHTA, CDR2 FQGTGA. J was trimmed by 6 bases and V by 5 bases; bases with no gene match: 3. This chain's CDR3 is CASSRDRGVNEQFF. Here the CDR3 DNA reads TGTGCCAGCAGCCGGGACAGGGGGGTCAATGAGCAGTTCTTC.

J is TRBJ2-5 and V is TRBV4-2, with 7 bases that match TRBD1. From germline, CDR1 is LGHNA and CDR2 YNFKEQ. The length of the CDR3 is 14 residues. J gave up 1 base and V 2 bases, and 1 base lay outside the gene matches. The CDR3, as DNA: TGTGCCAGCAGCCAACGACAGGGCCAAGAGACCCAGTACTTC. This encodes CASSQRQGQETQYF.

The chain employs TRBV25-1 and TRBJ1-3; possible D gene TRBD1, 5 bases. Germline values: CDR1 MGHDK, CDR2 SYGVNS. Trimming cost V 2 bases and J 1 base, with 12 bases left between them. The CDR3 loop spans 16 amino acids. For the CDR3, the DNA is TGTGCCAGCAGTGAAATACGAGGGACTTCTGGAAACACCATATATTTT. Translation: CASSEIRGTSGNTIYF.

This chain links TRBV7-9 with TRBJ1-1; 7 nucleotides line up with TRBD1. This CDR3 region has 12 residues. Unmatched junction bases numbered 1, after V lost 3 bases and J lost 6 bases. From germline, CDR1 is SEHNR and CDR2 FQNEAQ (reference sequence). The CDR3 sequence is CASSFTGAEAFF. The CDR3 DNA reads as TGTGCCAGCAGCTTTACAGGGGCTGAAGCTTTCTTT.

This clone was seen a single time. The V gene is TRBV11-2, the J gene TRBJ1-5, with 7 bases aligning to TRBD1. Germline CDR1 reads SGHAT; CDR2 reads FQNNGV. CDR3 length: 14 amino acids. Unmatched junction bases numbered 4, after V lost 3 bases and J lost 5 bases. The CDR3 DNA follows: TGTGCCAGCAGCTTGACAGGGAGGGATCAGCCCCAGCATTTT. Residues: CASSLTGRDQPQHF.

The rearrangement links TRBV2 to TRBJ1-2; unclear D gene. The ends were cut back, 5 bases at V and 9 bases at J, with 10 bases in the middle. The CDR3 is 11 residues long. Germline lookup yields CDR1 SNHLY and CDR2 FYNNEI. The CDR3 sequence is CASSPLGSYTF. In nucleotides, the CDR3 is TGTGCCAGCAGTCCCCTGGGGAGCTACACCTTC.

The CDR3 spells CASSLDSYSNQPQHF. The CDR3 nucleotides read TGCGCCAGCAGCTTGGACAGCTATAGCAATCAGCCCCAGCATTTT. The chain joins TRBV5-1 to TRBJ1-5; no clear D. V lost 0 bases and J 0 bases, leaving 7 bases between the germline ends. Germline V gene lookup returns CDR1 SGHRS and CDR2 YFSETQ. The CDR3 spans 15 residues. The full variable domain, rest sourced from reference TRBV5-1 and TRBJ1-5, is KAGVTQTPRYLIKTRGQQVTLSCSPISGHRSVSWYQQTPGQGLQFLFEYFSETQRNKGNFPGRFSGRQFSNSRSEMNVSTLELGDSALYLCASSLDSYSNQPQHFGDGTRLSIL.

V is TRBV5-1 and J is TRBJ2-1, with TRBD2 as a possible D gene (7 bases). This CDR3 is built from 18 residues. CDR1 and CDR2 from the germline V gene are SGHRS and YFSETQ. The V end lost 0 bases, the J end lost 1 base, and 17 bases lay between the germline ends. CDR3 residues: CASSLAPGGGRSYNEQFF. As DNA, the CDR3 is TGCGCCAGCAGCTTGGCCCCAGGCGGGGGCCGGTCCTACAATGAGCAGTTCTTC.

This chain joins TRBV19 and TRBJ1-4; 8 bases fit TRBD1. The CDR3 extends over 15 amino acids. The V gene's germline CDR1 is LNHDA and CDR2 SQIVND (reference sequence). V lost 4 bases, J lost 8 bases, and 9 bases stayed unmatched. CDR3 region: CASSTRTGMYEKLFF. The CDR3 nucleotides read TGTGCCAGTAGTACCAGGACAGGGATGTACGAAAAACTGTTTTTT. Variable domain in full (rest from reference TRBV19 and TRBJ1-4): DGGITQSPKYLFRKEGQNVTLSCEQNLNHDAMYWYRQDPGQGLRLIYYSQIVNDFQKGDIAEGYSVSREKKESFPLTVTSAQKNPTAFYLCASSTRTGMYEKLFFGSGTQLSVL.

The V call is TRBV6-5, the J call TRBJ1-2; no reliable D call. From germline, CDR1 is MNHEY and CDR2 SVGAGI. The CDR3 is 13 residues long. Trimming pared 3 bases from V and 5 bases from J, leaving 10 bases between. In DNA form, the CDR3 reads TGTGCCAGCAGTTATTATGGAGGTTATGGCTACACCTTC. It codes for CASSYYGGYGYTF.

This clone came up a few times. V is TRBV5-1 and J is TRBJ1-6; 11 bases match TRBD1. CDR1 and CDR2 from the germline V gene are SGHRS and YFSETQ. V was pared by 3 bases and J by 10 bases, with 3 bases of the junction left unmatched. CDR3 length: 14 amino acids. In DNA, the CDR3 is TGCGCCAGCAGCTCGGGACAGGGGGTCTCACCCCTCCACTTT. Protein sequence: CASSSGQGVSPLHF.

By share of the sample, this clone is medium-sized. The chain is built from TRBV2 and TRBJ2-2; D not certain. The CDR3 is 12 residues long. Germline V gives CDR1 SNHLY, CDR2 FYNNEI. Trimming left V 3 bases short and J 3 bases short, with 2 bases between. The CDR3: CASSDYTGELFF. CDR3 nucleotide sequence: TGTGCCAGCAGTGATTACACCGGGGAGCTGTTTTTT.